Here is one TCR beta chain with its context. The antigen is unknown. These data originate in a study of regulatory T cells in long-lasting Graves disease. The CDR3 has 14 residues. Germline CDR1 GTSNPN, CDR2 SVGIG (reference sequence). The V gene lost 4 bases and the J gene lost 6 bases, with 16 bases spanning the gap. Indicated time point: newly diagnosed GD, antithyroid drugs for less than 3 months. There was RNA extracted from PBMCs, and the TCR library was made from it. Regarding the study as a whole: The study found TRBV28, TRBJ1-2 and TRBJ2-5 favored in persistent disease.

Arm-PCR of CDR3 regions and iRepertoire HTBI primers were used to build TCR beta libraries. TCRdb recomputed calls from the multiplex PCR reads with MiXCR, one row per CDR3 protein. There are some 500,000 distinct CDR3 sequences in the sample; about 13% occur only once, and 8.5% to 10% lies in the top ten. The same data also went into a second study, on T cells in Graves' hyperthyroidism and ophthalmopathy. That source notes: TCR CDR3 underwent first-round RT-PCR with the HTBI primer set.

The chain recombines TRBV30 with TRBJ1-5; D perhaps matches TRBD1 (6 bases). The sample in question was peripheral blood mononuclear cells (PBMCs), obtained at new diagnosis, from a patient treated with antithyroid drugs. This clonotype originated in a man aged 25 to 40 with Graves disease. CDR3 loop: CAWTPEQGGQPQHF. The CDR3 coding sequence is TGTGCCTGGACCCCGGAACAGGGCGGTCAGCCCCAGCATTTT.